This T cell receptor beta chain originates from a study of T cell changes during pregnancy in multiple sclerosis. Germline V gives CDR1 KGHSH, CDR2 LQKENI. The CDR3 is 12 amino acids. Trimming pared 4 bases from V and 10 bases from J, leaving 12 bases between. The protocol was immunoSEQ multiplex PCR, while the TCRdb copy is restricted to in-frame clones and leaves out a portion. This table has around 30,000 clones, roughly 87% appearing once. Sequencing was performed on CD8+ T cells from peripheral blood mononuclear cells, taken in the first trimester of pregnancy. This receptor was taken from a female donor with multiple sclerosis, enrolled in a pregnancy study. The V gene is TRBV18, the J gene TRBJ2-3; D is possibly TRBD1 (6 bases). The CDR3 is CASSRGTRAQYF. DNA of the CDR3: TGTGCCAGCTCACGAGGGACAAGGGCGCAGTATTTT. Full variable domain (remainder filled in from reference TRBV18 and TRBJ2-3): NAGVMQNPRHLVRRRGQEARLRCSPMKGHSHVYWYRQLPEEGLKFMVYLQKENIIDESGMPKERFSAEFPKEGPSILRIQQVVRGDSAAYFCASSRGTRAQYFGPGTRLTVL.